This T cell receptor beta chain was sequenced during a study of OX40 agonist ivuxolimab in advanced cancers. About the study: Recorded diagnoses for dose-escalation patients were hepatocellular carcinoma, melanoma, renal cell or head and neck cancer.

V was pared by 4 bases and J by 4 bases, with 7 bases between. This CDR3 region has 12 residues. Germline V CDR1 and CDR2: MNHEY, SVGAGI. Using immunoSEQ multiplex PCR, the repertoire was profiled, and TCRdb retains in-frame clones only, with some absent. The profile shows about 82,000 clones, about 85% of them singletons. For this clone: The antigen remains undetermined.

Autoimmune disease history or systemic immunosuppression was exclusionary. Whole-study results and caveats: Researchers report that CD8+ T cells had, on average, more expanded clones than CD4+. Antigen targets of the expanded peripheral T cells went undetermined.

This sequence joins TRBV6-5 and TRBJ1-2; D is uncertain. The receptor's source is an adult with an advanced solid tumor such as melanoma, head and neck, liver or kidney cancer. The sequences come from CD4+ or CD8+ T cells sorted from blood, collected in a trial of the OX40 agonist ivuxolimab. The CDR3 DNA sequence: TGTGCCAGCAGTTCCCGACCCTATGGCTACACCTTC. As protein: CASSSRPYGYTF.